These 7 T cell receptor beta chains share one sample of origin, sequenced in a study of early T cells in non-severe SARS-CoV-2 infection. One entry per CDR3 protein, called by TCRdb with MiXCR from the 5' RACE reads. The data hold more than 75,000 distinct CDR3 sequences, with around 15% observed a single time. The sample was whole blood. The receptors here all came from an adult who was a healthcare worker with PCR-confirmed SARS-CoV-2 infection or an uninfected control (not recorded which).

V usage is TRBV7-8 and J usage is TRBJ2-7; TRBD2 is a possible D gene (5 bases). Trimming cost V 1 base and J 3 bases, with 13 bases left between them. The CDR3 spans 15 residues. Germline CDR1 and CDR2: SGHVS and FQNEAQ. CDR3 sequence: CASSLGGSTYYEQYF. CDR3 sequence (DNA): TGTGCCAGCAGCTTAGGAGGGTCGACTTACTACGAGCAGTACTTC.

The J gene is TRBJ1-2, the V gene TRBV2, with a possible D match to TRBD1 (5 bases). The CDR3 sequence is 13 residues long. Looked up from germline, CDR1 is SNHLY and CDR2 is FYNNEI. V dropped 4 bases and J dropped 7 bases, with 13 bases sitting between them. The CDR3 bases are TGTGCCAGCAGTGTAGAGGGGAAGGGTGGCTACACCTTC. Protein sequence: CASSVEGKGGYTF.

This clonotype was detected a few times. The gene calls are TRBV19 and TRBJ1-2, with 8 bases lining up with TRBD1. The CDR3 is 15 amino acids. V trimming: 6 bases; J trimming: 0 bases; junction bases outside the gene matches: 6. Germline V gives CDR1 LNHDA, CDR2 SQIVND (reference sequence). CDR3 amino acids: CASRRQGRSNYGYTF. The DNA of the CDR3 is TGTGCCAGTAGACGACAGGGGCGATCTAACTATGGCTACACCTTC.

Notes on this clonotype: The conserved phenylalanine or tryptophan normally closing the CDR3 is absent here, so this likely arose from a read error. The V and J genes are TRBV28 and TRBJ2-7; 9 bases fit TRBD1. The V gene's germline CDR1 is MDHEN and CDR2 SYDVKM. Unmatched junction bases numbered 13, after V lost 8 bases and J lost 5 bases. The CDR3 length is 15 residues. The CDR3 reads CASDSTGQGINEQYS. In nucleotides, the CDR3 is TGTGCCAGCGATTCGACGGGACAGGGAATCAACGAGCAGTACTCC.

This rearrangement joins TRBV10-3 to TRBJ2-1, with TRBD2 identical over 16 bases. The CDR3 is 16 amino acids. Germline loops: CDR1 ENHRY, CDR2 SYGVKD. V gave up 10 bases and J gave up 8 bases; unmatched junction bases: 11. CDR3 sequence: CATKPGLAGGPDEQFF. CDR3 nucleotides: TGTGCCACGAAACCGGGACTAGCGGGGGGGCCTGATGAGCAGTTCTTC.

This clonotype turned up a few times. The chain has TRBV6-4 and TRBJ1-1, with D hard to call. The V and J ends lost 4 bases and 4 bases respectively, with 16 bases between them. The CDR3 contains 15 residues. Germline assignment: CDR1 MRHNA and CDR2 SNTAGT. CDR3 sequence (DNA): TGTGCCAGCAGTGTCGAAGGCACCTTGGCCACTGAAGCTTTCTTT. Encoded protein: CASSVEGTLATEAFF.

CDR3 DNA sequence: TGTGCCAGCAGCCAAGAAGGGACAGGGGGCCGGACCGGGGAGCTGTTTTTT. Protein product: CASSQEGTGGRTGELFF. The chain is built from TRBV4-2 and TRBJ2-2; TRBD1 matches 12 bases. The J segment lost 5 bases and the V segment lost 0 bases, leaving 4 bases of the junction unmatched. The length of the CDR3 is 17 residues. Looked up from germline, CDR1 is LGHNA and CDR2 is YNFKEQ.